The source of this T cell receptor beta chain is a study of blood T cell repertoires in COVID-19. The ends were cut back, 2 bases at V and 2 bases at J, with 10 bases in the middle. The CDR3 has 14 amino acids. Germline lookup yields CDR1 MNHEY and CDR2 SVGAGI. All enrollees were roughly 18 to 95 years old and from about 25 US areas. Each participant's cohort was designated according to participant-reported clinical history. Clones were read by immunoSEQ multiplex PCR, and TCRdb kept only the in-frame ones, dropping some. The table shows about 210,000 clones, with 89% occurring only once. The chain couples TRBV6-5 to TRBJ2-7, with D possibly matching TRBD1 (5 bases). The sequencing sample was made of PBMCs or T cells enriched from blood (not recorded which). The receptor's source is a woman aged 18-30 years who had recovered from COVID-19. CDR3: CASSYRGYTYEQYF. The CDR3 nucleotides are TGTGCCAGCAGTTACAGGGGTTACACCTACGAGCAGTACTTC.